This T cell receptor (beta chain) was captured by sequencing in a study of blood T cell repertoires in COVID-19. Study at large: COVID-19 samples from acute and convalescent phases originated in the United States, Italy and Spain. T cells, B-cell-depleted T cells, or PBMCs provided the cDNA or gDNA that served as material.

Seattle enrolled patients during active infection and tracked them longitudinally. As processed by the authors: The authors estimated nucleated cell counts from reference gene primer amplification. The method was immunoSEQ multiplex PCR; TCRdb's version includes in-frame clones alone and lacks a portion of them. Clone size and V and J calls were adopted from that table, with D and trimming inferred from the DNA. The sample has roughly 150,000 clones; around 84% are singletons. This clone has a handful of counts. Sequencing was performed on peripheral blood. This clonotype originated in a woman between 50 and 59 years old with COVID-19, enrolled during active disease.

The CDR3 DNA reads TGTGCCAGCAGCGCGGGACAGGGAGGTGAAGCTTTCTTT. It codes for CASSAGQGGEAFF. The gene calls are TRBV5-4 and TRBJ1-1; 9 nucleotides line up with TRBD1. Germline CDR1 reads SGHNT; CDR2 reads YYREEE (reference sequence). V dropped 4 bases and J dropped 7; count of bases not matched to a gene: 5. The CDR3 totals 13 residues.